This T cell receptor (beta chain) was captured by sequencing in a study of blood T cells in healthy people across ages. Together with a sample-barcoded 5' primer, a J-beta primer mix was included in a second PCR lasting roughly 7 to 11 cycles. TCRdb analysed the 5' RACE reads with MiXCR anew, one entry per CDR3 protein. The table shows around 1,000,000 distinct CDR3 sequences, with less than 25% occurring only once. With 0 bases removed from V and 4 bases from J, the gap between germline ends came to 12 bases. The CDR3 loop spans 14 amino acids. Germline V gene lookup returns CDR1 DFQATT and CDR2 SNEGSKA (reference sequence). These data were likewise used in another study, on T cells of mothers and their children. This second report adds: The sample comes from fewer than 10 healthy Caucasian donors: mothers and children.

This sequence originates from a girl aged 2 to 10 in good health. The chain couples TRBV20-1 to TRBJ2-5; D tentatively fits TRBD1 or TRBD2 (6 bases each). Specimen: blood. CDR3 residues: CSARDEGGPETQYF. CDR3 nucleotide sequence: TGCAGTGCTAGAGATGAGGGGGGCCCAGAGACCCAGTACTTC.